This paragraph covers one T cell receptor beta chain sequence. Its antigen is undetermined. The germline V and J ends were trimmed by 7 bases and 8 bases, with 20 bases remaining between them. The CDR3 extends over 14 amino acids. CDR1 and CDR2 (germline): SEHNR, FQNEAQ (reference sequence). PCR employed 60 Vbeta and 13 Jbeta primers. Sequencing used immunoSEQ multiplex PCR; TCRdb keeps in-frame clones, though not all of them. The data show over 110,000 clones, roughly three quarters seen once. The record originates from a study of cytomegalovirus exposure and HLA in healthy donors. Whole-study findings and limits: TCR beta V- and J-gene trimming, according to a later analysis, was linked to a missense DCLRE1C variant. Evidence from a later analysis indicated that most CMV-associated TCR beta chains looked HLA-restricted. Cytomegalovirus status, reportedly, was diagnosed with high specificity and sensitivity by the classifier. Within an earlier analysis, most TCR beta V segments proved productive either about 87% or about 30% of the time.

The TCR was taken from a female donor in good health and CMV-seronegative. J is TRBJ1-2 and V is TRBV7-9; possibly TRBD1 for D (5 bases). Material: PBMCs. CDR3 loop: CASTLGVSRGGYTF. The DNA of the CDR3 is TGTGCCAGCACCCTAGGGGTTAGTAGGGGCGGCTACACCTTC.